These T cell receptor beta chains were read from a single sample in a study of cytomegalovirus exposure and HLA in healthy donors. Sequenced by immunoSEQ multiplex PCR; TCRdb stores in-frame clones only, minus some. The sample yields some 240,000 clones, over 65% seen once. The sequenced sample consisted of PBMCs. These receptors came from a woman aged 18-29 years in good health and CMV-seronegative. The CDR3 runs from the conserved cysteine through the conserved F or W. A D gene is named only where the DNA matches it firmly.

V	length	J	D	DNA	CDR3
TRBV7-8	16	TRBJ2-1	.	TGTGCCAGCAGCTTAGCGACAGGTAGTTCCTACAATGAGCAGTTCTTC	CASSLATGSSYNEQFF
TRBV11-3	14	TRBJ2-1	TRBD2	TGTGCCAGCAGCAGCGGACTAGCGGGGAATGAGCAGTTCTTC	CASSSGLAGNEQFF
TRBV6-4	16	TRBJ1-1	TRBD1	TGTGCCAGCAGGGCAGACAGGGGGAATTTGAACACTGAAGCTTTCTTT	CASRADRGNLNTEAFF
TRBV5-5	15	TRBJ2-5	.	TGTGCCAGCAGCCCTGGGACATACACTGCGGAGACCCAGTACTTC	CASSPGTYTAETQYF
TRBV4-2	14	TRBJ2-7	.	TGTGCCAGCAGCCAAGCCGGGGTTGGGTACGAGCAGTACTTC	CASSQAGVGYEQYF
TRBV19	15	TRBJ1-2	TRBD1	TGTGCCAGTAGTACCCGGACAGGGCTGTTACGTGGCTACACCTTC	CASSTRTGLLRGYTF
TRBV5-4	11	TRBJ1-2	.	TGTGCCAGCAGCTTGGGTAACGGCTACACCTTC	CASSLGNGYTF
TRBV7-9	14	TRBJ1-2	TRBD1	TGTGCCAGCAGCTTAGGAGGGGGCGGCTATGGCTACACCTTC	CASSLGGGGYGYTF
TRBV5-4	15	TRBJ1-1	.	TGTGCCAGCAGCTTGAGCAGGACCCTGAACACTGAAGCTTTCTTT	CASSLSRTLNTEAFF
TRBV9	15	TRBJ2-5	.	TGTGCCAGCAGCGTAGGGGCTTTCCAACAAGAGACCCAGTACTTC	CASSVGAFQQETQYF
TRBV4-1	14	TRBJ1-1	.	TGCGCCAGCAGCCTCGGCCGGGGGGACACTGAAGCTTTCTTT	CASSLGRGDTEAFF
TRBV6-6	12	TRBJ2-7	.	TGTGCCAGCAGTCTCTCAGTGTACGAGCAGTACTTC	CASSLSVYEQYF
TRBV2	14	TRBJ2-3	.	TGTGCCAGCAGTGAAGCCGGCTTCACAGATACGCAGTATTTT	CASSEAGFTDTQYF
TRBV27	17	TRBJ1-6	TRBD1	TGTGCCAGCAGTCCCGGACAGGGTCGCTCCTATAATTCACCCCTCCACTTT	CASSPGQGRSYNSPLHF
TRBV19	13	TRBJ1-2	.	TGTGCCAGTAGTATGGTTCCGCCCTATGGCTACACCTTC	CASSMVPPYGYTF
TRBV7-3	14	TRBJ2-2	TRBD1	TGTGCCAGCAGCCCTACGGACAGGGCCGGGGAGCTGTTTTTT	CASSPTDRAGELFF